This is a list of T cell receptor beta chains from one sample in a study of blood T cell repertoires in COVID-19. Data came from immunoSEQ multiplex PCR; TCRdb stores just in-frame clones and leaves some out. Counted here are 540,000 or so clones, roughly 89% occurring once; the ten biggest clones make up less than 9%. Sequenced material: peripheral blood. These receptors came from a woman between 50 and 59 years old with COVID-19, enrolled during active disease. CDR3s include the opening cysteine and the closing phenylalanine or tryptophan. The D gene is left open where the match is weak. Size is omitted from some rows. Given values are once, few, many or a class for expanded clones.

d_gene: TRBD2
abundance: -
j_gene: TRBJ2-1
v_gene: TRBV24-1
CDR3aa: CATGAGGTSYNEQFF
CDR3nt: TGTGCCACCGGGGCGGGGGGAACGTCCTACAATGAGCAGTTCTTC

d_gene: TRBD1
abundance: -
j_gene: TRBJ2-5
v_gene: TRBV10-3
CDR3aa: CATSPDRGEETQYF
CDR3nt: TGTGCCACCTCTCCGGACAGGGGTGAGGAGACCCAGTACTTC

d_gene: TRBD2
abundance: once
j_gene: TRBJ2-7
v_gene: TRBV11-3
CDR3aa: CASSPGTSGTTYEQYF
CDR3nt: TGTGCCAGCAGCCCAGGGACTAGCGGGACGACCTACGAGCAGTACTTC

d_gene: -
abundance: -
j_gene: TRBJ2-1
v_gene: TRBV5-4
CDR3aa: CASSLDRGNEQFF
CDR3nt: TGTGCCAGCAGCTTGGATCGGGGGAATGAGCAGTTCTTC

d_gene: TRBD2
abundance: -
j_gene: TRBJ2-2
v_gene: TRBV19
CDR3aa: CASSSLAGGSGELFF
CDR3nt: TGTGCCAGTAGTTCCCTAGCGGGGGGTTCAGGGGAGCTGTTTTTT

d_gene: TRBD1
abundance: -
j_gene: TRBJ2-1
v_gene: TRBV11-2
CDR3aa: CASKRDRTYNEQFF
CDR3nt: TGTGCCAGCAAAAGGGACAGAACCTACAATGAGCAGTTCTTC

d_gene: -
abundance: -
j_gene: TRBJ1-1
v_gene: TRBV30
CDR3aa: CAWSGEGNTEAFF
CDR3nt: TGTGCCTGGAGTGGCGAGGGCAACACTGAAGCTTTCTTT

d_gene: -
abundance: -
j_gene: TRBJ2-3
v_gene: TRBV6-6
CDR3aa: CASTLDLTDTQYF
CDR3nt: TGTGCCAGCACCCTGGACTTGACAGATACGCAGTATTTT

d_gene: TRBD1
abundance: -
j_gene: TRBJ1-2
v_gene: TRBV5-1
CDR3aa: CASSLAGQGANGYTF
CDR3nt: TGCGCCAGCAGCTTGGCGGGACAGGGGGCGAATGGCTACACCTTC

d_gene: -
abundance: -
j_gene: TRBJ2-5
v_gene: TRBV28
CDR3aa: CASSSYRVETQYF
CDR3nt: TGTGCCAGCAGTTCCTACAGGGTTGAGACCCAGTACTTC

d_gene: -
abundance: -
j_gene: TRBJ1-2
v_gene: TRBV28
CDR3aa: CASSLETGLYGYTF
CDR3nt: TGTGCCAGCAGTCTTGAGACAGGCCTCTATGGCTACACCTTC